The rows below give T cell receptor beta chains drawn from one sample of a study of CD8 T cells in Susac syndrome. MiXCR was run by TCRdb on the immunoSEQ multiplex PCR reads, yielding one entry per CDR3 protein. The sample holds 75,000 to 100,000 distinct CDR3 sequences, nearly 95% seen once. The source material was CD8+ T cells from PBMCs. These TCRs come from a human donor with Susac syndrome. Both conserved end residues are part of each CDR3. D genes are given only for firm matches. Clone size is shown for a subset of rows, as once, few, many or a class of expanded clone.

TRBV28	NA	NA	TRBJ2-1	CASLVSRAIVNEQFF	TGTGCCAGCCTGGTGTCCAGGGCAATTGTAAATGAGCAGTTCTTC
TRBV15	NA	NA	TRBJ1-5	CATSREWGLNQPQHF	TGTGCCACCAGCAGAGAGTGGGGGCTGAATCAGCCCCAGCATTTT
TRBV11-2	NA	NA	TRBJ2-5	CASSRRDGETQYF	TGTGCCAGCAGCCGAAGGGACGGAGAGACCCAGTACTTC
TRBV5-1	NA	NA	TRBJ2-7	CASSPPGSYEQYF	TGCGCCAGCAGCCCACCCGGCAGCTACGAGCAGTACTTC
TRBV20-1	NA	NA	TRBJ2-7	CSARDGGQFYEQYF	TGCAGTGCTAGGGACGGGGGCCAATTCTACGAGCAGTACTTC
TRBV2	TRBD1	NA	TRBJ1-1	CATMGQGVIRVGTEAFF	TGTGCCACCATGGGACAGGGGGTGATAAGGGTAGGAACTGAAGCTTTCTTT
TRBV6-5	NA	NA	TRBJ2-2	CASSFYLTNTGELFF	TGTGCCAGCAGTTTCTACTTGACGAACACCGGGGAGCTGTTTTTT
TRBV15	TRBD1	NA	TRBJ1-1	CATSNPYRGNTEAFF	TGTGCCACCAGCAATCCCTACAGGGGGAACACTGAAGCTTTCTTT
TRBV5-4	TRBD2	NA	TRBJ2-3	CASSLGLAGSTDTQYF	TGTGCCAGCAGCTTGGGGCTAGCGGGGAGCACAGATACGCAGTATTTT
TRBV4-2	TRBD2	NA	TRBJ2-7	CASSHDTSGGYEQYF	TGTGCCAGCAGCCACGACACTAGCGGGGGCTACGAGCAGTACTTC
TRBV6-5	NA	NA	TRBJ1-2	CAASDSPNYGYTF	TGTGCCGCAAGTGACAGCCCTAACTATGGCTACACCTTC
TRBV7-8	NA	NA	TRBJ2-7	CASSLLGDEQYF	TGTGCCAGCAGCTTATTGGGGGACGAGCAGTACTTC
TRBV9	NA	NA	TRBJ1-2	CASSVSTGKGYGYTF	TGTGCCAGCAGCGTCTCTACAGGGAAGGGCTATGGCTACACCTTC
TRBV9	NA	NA	TRBJ1-1	CASSVVPETEAFF	TGTGCCAGCAGCGTAGTCCCCGAGACTGAAGCTTTCTTT
TRBV29-1	NA	NA	TRBJ2-7	CSVQEYEQYF	TGCAGCGTTCAGGAATACGAGCAGTACTTC
TRBV20-1	NA	NA	TRBJ1-2	CSARDGNYGYTF	TGCAGTGCTAGGGACGGTAACTATGGCTACACCTTC
TRBV28	TRBD2	NA	TRBJ2-5	CASGLAGVRGGQETQYF	TGTGCCAGCGGACTAGCGGGAGTCCGCGGGGGGCAAGAGACCCAGTACTTC
TRBV28	NA	NA	TRBJ2-5	CASTLDGAYQETQYF	TGTGCCAGCACACTGGACGGAGCGTACCAAGAGACCCAGTACTTC
TRBV7-2	NA	few	TRBJ2-3	CASSLQSSITDTQYF	TGTGCCAGCAGCTTACAGAGCAGCATCACAGATACGCAGTATTTT
TRBV30	TRBD1	NA	TRBJ2-1	CAWGDRVDEQFF	TGTGCCTGGGGAGACAGGGTTGATGAGCAGTTCTTC
TRBV20-1	NA	NA	TRBJ2-5	CSANRLGPTQETQYF	TGCAGTGCGAACAGACTTGGACCCACGCAAGAGACCCAGTACTTC
TRBV27	NA	NA	TRBJ1-1	CASSRVTGTEAFF	TGTGCCAGCAGCCGCGTCACGGGCACTGAAGCTTTCTTT
TRBV27	NA	NA	TRBJ1-2	CASKNPGVGYTF	TGTGCCAGCAAGAACCCAGGGGTTGGCTACACCTTC
TRBV7-9	NA	NA	TRBJ2-7	CASSHPARREIYF	TGTGCCAGCAGCCACCCGGCGAGGAGGGAAATCTACTTC
TRBV14	NA	NA	TRBJ2-4	CASSLTQGDIQYF	TGTGCCAGCAGCCTGACCCAGGGAGACATTCAGTACTTC
TRBV5-4	NA	NA	TRBJ2-7	CASSPGGLREQYF	TGTGCCAGCAGCCCCGGGGGTCTGAGGGAGCAGTACTTC
TRBV19	TRBD2	once	TRBJ2-5	CASSFTGLAGAGETQYF	TGTGCCAGTAGTTTCACGGGACTAGCGGGAGCTGGCGAGACCCAGTACTTC
TRBV11-2	NA	NA	TRBJ2-5	CASRKLSMGRIETQYF	TGTGCCAGTAGGAAGTTGAGCATGGGACGAATCGAGACCCAGTACTTC
TRBV30	NA	NA	TRBJ2-7	CAWSPPAGVSYEQYF	TGTGCCTGGAGTCCCCCGGCAGGGGTCTCCTACGAGCAGTACTTC
TRBV20-1	NA	NA	TRBJ2-2	CSARVPNTGELFF	TGCAGTGCTAGAGTCCCAAACACCGGGGAGCTGTTTTTT
TRBV20-1	NA	NA	TRBJ2-3	CSARELGGEGDTQYF	TGCAGTGCTAGAGAGCTAGGGGGAGAGGGTGATACGCAGTATTTT
TRBV7-9	NA	NA	TRBJ2-3	CASSLGGLQGFDGDTQYF	TGTGCCAGCAGCTTAGGGGGATTACAGGGTTTCGACGGCGATACGCAGTATTTT
TRBV25-1	TRBD2	NA	TRBJ2-7	CATERGAYEQYF	TGTGCCACGGAGCGGGGGGCCTACGAGCAGTACTTC
TRBV28	NA	NA	TRBJ2-5	CASRPPNEETQYF	TGTGCCAGCAGGCCCCCTAACGAAGAGACCCAGTACTTC
TRBV12-3/TRBV12-4	NA	NA	TRBJ1-5	CASSFGGDPNQPQHF	TGTGCCAGCAGTTTCGGGGGGGACCCAAATCAGCCCCAGCATTTT
TRBV27	NA	NA	TRBJ2-7	CASTRTPTDSYEQYF	TGTGCCAGCACCCGAACCCCCACAGACTCCTACGAGCAGTACTTC
TRBV3-1	NA	NA	TRBJ2-5	CASSQLLKGQHF	TGTGCCAGCAGCCAATTACTAAAAGGACAGCACTTC